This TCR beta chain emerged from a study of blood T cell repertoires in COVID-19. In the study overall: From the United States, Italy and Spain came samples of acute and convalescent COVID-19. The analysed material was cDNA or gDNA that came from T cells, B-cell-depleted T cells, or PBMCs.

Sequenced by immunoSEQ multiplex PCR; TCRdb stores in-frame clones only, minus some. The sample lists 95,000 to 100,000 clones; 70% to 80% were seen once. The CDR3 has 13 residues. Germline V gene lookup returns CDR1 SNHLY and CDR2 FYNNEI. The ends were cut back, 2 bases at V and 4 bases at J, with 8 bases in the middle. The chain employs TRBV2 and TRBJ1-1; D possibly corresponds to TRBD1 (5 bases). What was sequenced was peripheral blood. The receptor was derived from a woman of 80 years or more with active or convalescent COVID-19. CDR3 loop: CASSERGSTEAFF. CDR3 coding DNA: TGTGCCAGCAGTGAACGGGGGTCCACTGAAGCTTTCTTT. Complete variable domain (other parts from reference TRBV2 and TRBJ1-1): EPEVTQTPSHQVTQMGQEVILRCVPISNHLYFYWYRQILGQKVEFLVSFYNNEISEKSEIFDDQFSVERPDGSNFTLKIRSTKLEDSAMYFCASSERGSTEAFFGQGTRLTVV.